These T cell receptor beta chains were read from a single sample in a study of blood T cell repertoires in COVID-19. Sequenced by immunoSEQ multiplex PCR; TCRdb stores in-frame clones only, minus some. The repertoire holds about 100,000 clones, with roughly 90% as singletons. The source material was peripheral blood. The receptor source for this set is a man aged 25-40 years in a cohort sampled during active COVID-19. Each CDR3 is given with its conserved first and last residue. D genes are given only for firm matches. Size is stated for part of the rows, as once, few or many counts, or as a class when the clone is expanded.

>TRBV5-6|TRBJ1-2|few|.
CASSSSGYGYTF
TGTGCCAGCAGCTCCTCAGGGTATGGCTACACCTTC
>TRBV5-1|TRBJ2-5|.|.
CASSLVAAEETQYF
TGCGCCAGCAGCTTGGTGGCGGCGGAAGAGACCCAGTACTTC
>TRBV5-5|TRBJ2-3|.|.
CASSLDRSTDTQYF
TGTGCCAGCAGCCTGGACAGATCCACAGATACGCAGTATTTT
>TRBV6-5|TRBJ2-1|.|.
CASTQATGYNEQFF
TGTGCCAGCACCCAAGCGACGGGTTACAATGAGCAGTTCTTC
>TRBV11-1|TRBJ2-5|.|.
CASSLGLGTQYF
TGTGCCAGCAGCTTAGGCCTAGGGACCCAGTACTTC
>TRBV11-2|TRBJ2-7|.|TRBD2
CASSFPTAGGSSYEQYF
TGTGCCAGCAGCTTCCCGACAGCGGGGGGGTCTTCCTACGAGCAGTACTTC
>TRBV5-1|TRBJ2-7|.|.
CASSLGLVVGVSEQYF
TGCGCCAGCAGCTTGGGTCTGGTCGTAGGAGTCTCCGAGCAGTACTTC
>TRBV12-3/TRBV12-4|TRBJ2-7|.|.
CASSFSLSEQYF
TGTGCCAGCAGTTTTTCTTTGTCCGAGCAGTACTTC
>TRBV11-2|TRBJ2-7|.|.
CASSLELPPVNEQYF
TGTGCCAGCAGCTTAGAGTTACCCCCAGTGAACGAGCAGTACTTC
>TRBV5-4|TRBJ2-2|.|TRBD2
CASSLVASGGAGELFF
TGTGCCAGCAGCTTGGTGGCTAGCGGGGGGGCCGGGGAGCTGTTTTTT
>TRBV30|TRBJ2-5|.|.
CAWSSPGTRETQYF
TGTGCCTGGAGTTCTCCCGGGACACGAGAGACCCAGTACTTC
>TRBV27|TRBJ2-5|.|.
CASSLGAGSGTQYF
TGTGCCAGCAGTTTAGGAGCAGGGTCGGGGACCCAGTACTTC
>TRBV3-1/TRBV3-2|TRBJ2-1|.|.
CASSQDAGEQFF
TGTGCCAGCAGCCAAGATGCGGGCGAGCAGTTCTTC
>TRBV7-2|TRBJ1-5|.|TRBD1
CASSSGTGGRDQPQHF
TGTGCCAGCAGCTCCGGGACAGGGGGCAGGGATCAGCCCCAGCATTTT
>TRBV10-3|TRBJ1-2|.|.
CAISEQTGNRDGYTF
TGTGCCATCAGTGAACAGACAGGCAATAGGGATGGCTACACCTTC
>TRBV28|TRBJ1-2|few|TRBD1
CASSLYGQGTSYTF
TGTGCCAGCAGTTTATACGGACAGGGGACTAGCTACACCTTC
>TRBV5-4|TRBJ2-3|.|TRBD1
CASSSGTGPSTDTQYF
TGTGCCAGCAGCTCCGGGACAGGGCCTAGCACAGATACGCAGTATTTT
>TRBV11-2|TRBJ2-5|once|.
CASSLDSRPSAPVTQYF
TGTGCCAGCAGCTTAGATTCGAGGCCTAGCGCTCCGGTGACCCAGTACTTC
>TRBV18|TRBJ1-1|.|TRBD1
CASSPTGKGTEAFF
TGTGCCAGCTCCCCGACAGGGAAGGGTACTGAAGCTTTCTTT
>TRBV6-5|TRBJ2-1|.|.
CASNRGAEQFF
TGTGCCAGTAATCGGGGTGCTGAGCAGTTCTTC
>TRBV5-1|TRBJ2-7|few|TRBD1
CASSLGGTGGFEQYF
TGCGCCAGCAGCTTGGGCGGGACAGGGGGGTTCGAGCAGTACTTC
>TRBV18|TRBJ2-1|.|TRBD2
CASSRAPQTSPYNEQFF
TGTGCCAGCTCACGCGCACCCCAGACTAGCCCGTACAATGAGCAGTTCTTC
>TRBV7-9|TRBJ2-3|.|.
CASSTARDTDTQYF
TGTGCCAGCAGCACTGCCCGGGACACAGATACGCAGTATTTT
>TRBV19|TRBJ1-5|.|TRBD1
CASSILGGQGANQPQHF
TGTGCCAGTAGTATATTGGGGGGACAGGGGGCGAATCAGCCCCAGCATTTT
>TRBV20-1|TRBJ2-7|.|TRBD2
CSASLAGYEQYF
TGCAGTGCTAGTCTAGCGGGGTACGAGCAGTACTTC
>TRBV6-5|TRBJ2-3|.|TRBD2
CASSRLAGYTDTQYF
TGTGCCAGCAGCCGACTAGCGGGGTACACAGATACGCAGTATTTT
>TRBV6-1|TRBJ1-2|.|TRBD1
CASSEALRGPGGYTF
TGTGCCAGCAGTGAAGCCCTCAGGGGGCCGGGAGGCTACACCTTC
>TRBV6-5|TRBJ1-2|.|.
CASTLSLPGVRGYTF
TGTGCCAGCACCCTTTCCCTCCCAGGGGTAAGGGGCTACACCTTC
>TRBV4-1|TRBJ2-1|.|.
CASSPLLYDDEQFF
TGCGCCAGCAGCCCACTATTGTACGACGATGAGCAGTTCTTC
>TRBV7-9|TRBJ1-3|.|.
CASSLRGSGNTIYF
TGTGCCAGCAGCTTACGAGGCTCTGGAAACACCATATATTTT
>TRBV2|TRBJ2-7|.|TRBD2
CAIVREDEQYF
TGTGCCATCGTCCGGGAGGACGAGCAGTACTTC
>TRBV19|TRBJ2-1|.|TRBD2
CASNRGLAGGGEQFF
TGTGCCAGTAACCGAGGACTAGCGGGGGGCGGTGAGCAGTTCTTC
>TRBV3-1/TRBV3-2|TRBJ1-1|.|.
CASNNQVPLNEAFF
TGTGCCAGCAACAATCAGGTCCCCCTGAATGAAGCTTTCTTT
>TRBV7-2|TRBJ1-2|few|.
CASSPRGRHYGYTF
TGTGCCAGCAGCCCGAGAGGAAGACACTATGGCTACACCTTC
>TRBV5-1|TRBJ2-1|.|.
CASSLELWGQGYNEQFF
TGCGCCAGCAGCTTGGAATTATGGGGGCAGGGATACAATGAGCAGTTCTTC
>TRBV18|TRBJ2-6|.|TRBD1
CASSPLVDRPRLSGANVLTF
TGTGCCAGCTCACCTCTGGTGGACAGGCCGCGCCTCTCTGGGGCCAACGTCCTGACTTTC
>TRBV6-6|TRBJ2-7|.|.
CASSPGHNYEQYF
TGTGCCAGCAGTCCGGGACACAACTACGAGCAGTACTTC
>TRBV9|TRBJ1-4|.|TRBD1
CASSVLGPHRDRDGIKAEKLFF
TGTGCCAGCAGCGTCCTAGGGCCGCACCGGGACAGGGATGGGATTAAGGCTGAAAAACTGTTTTTT
>TRBV6-5|TRBJ2-2|once|TRBD2
CASRDSGGTGELFF
TGTGCCAGCAGAGATAGCGGGGGGACCGGGGAGCTGTTTTTT
>TRBV2|TRBJ1-2|.|TRBD1
CASSEAGQGAGGYTF
TGTGCCAGCAGTGAAGCAGGACAGGGGGCGGGTGGCTACACCTTC
>TRBV13|TRBJ2-7|.|TRBD2
CASTGGRGAQEQYF
TGTGCCAGCACCGGTGGGCGGGGGGCTCAGGAGCAGTACTTC
>TRBV28|TRBJ2-5|.|.
CASSLPGETQYF
TGTGCCAGCAGTCTACCGGGAGAGACCCAGTACTTC
>TRBV10-1|TRBJ1-1|.|.
CASRRDMGMNTEAFF
TGCGCCAGCAGAAGGGACATGGGGATGAACACTGAAGCTTTCTTT
>TRBV5-4|TRBJ1-4|.|.
CASSFGGTNEKLFF
TGTGCCAGCAGCTTCGGGGGAACTAATGAAAAACTGTTTTTT
>TRBV5-1|TRBJ1-1|.|.
CASSGAGGTTEAFF
TGCGCCAGCAGCGGGGCCGGGGGAACCACTGAAGCTTTCTTT
>TRBV12-3/TRBV12-4|TRBJ2-7|.|.
CASRTTGGYEQYF
TGTGCCAGCAGGACGACAGGAGGCTACGAGCAGTACTTC